A single sample gave rise to the 32 T cell receptor beta chains below, sequenced in a study of regulatory T cells in long-lasting Graves disease. Noted time point: newly diagnosed GD, antithyroid drugs for less than 3 months. Following extraction of RNA from PBMCs, that RNA was used to make the TCR library. Through Arm-PCR of CDR3 regions and iRepertoire HTBI primers, TCR beta libraries were built. TCRdb reanalysed the multiplex PCR reads using MiXCR and keeps one entry per CDR3 protein. The sample consists of under 800,000 distinct CDR3 sequences, less than 20% of them appearing once. These data were likewise used in another study, on T cells in Graves' hyperthyroidism and ophthalmopathy.

The sample was peripheral blood mononuclear cells (PBMCs), taken at new diagnosis, from a patient treated with antithyroid drugs. The receptor source for this set is a woman in her 30s with Graves disease.

This clonotype was seen many times. The J gene is TRBJ1-4, the V gene TRBV7-9; D remains unclear. V lost 5 bases and J 2 bases, leaving 12 bases between the germline ends. The CDR3 is made up of 15 amino acids. From germline, CDR1 is SEHNR and CDR2 FQNEAQ (reference sequence). Here the CDR3 reads CASSVLRTTNEKLFF. For the CDR3, the DNA is TGTGCCAGCAGCGTCCTCCGGACGACTAATGAAAAACTGTTTTTT. The full variable domain, its missing parts supplied by reference TRBV7-9 and TRBJ1-4, is DTGVSQNPRHKITKRGQNVTFRCDPISEHNRLYWYRQTLGQGPEFLTYFQNEAQLEKSRLLSDRFSAERPKGSFSTLEIQRTEQGDSAMYLCASSVLRTTNEKLFFGSGTQLSVL.

The chain recombines TRBV30 with TRBJ2-1, with D perhaps matching TRBD2 (7 bases). Trimming took 5 bases from V and 5 from J, leaving 16 bases between them. CDR3 length equals 14 residues. CDR1 GTSNPN and CDR2 SVGIG come from the germline V gene (reference sequence). CDR3 DNA sequence: TGTGCCTGGGCCTGGGGGGGGCCAGACAATGAGCAGTTCTTC. Amino acids: CAWAWGGPDNEQFF.

This clonotype was seen repeatedly, ten times or more. V is TRBV2 and J is TRBJ2-2, with TRBD2 matching over 8 bases. Germline V CDR1 and CDR2: SNHLY, FYNNEI. The CDR3 covers 20 residues. With 6 bases clipped from V and 7 bases from J, the junction kept 25 bases outside the gene matches. CDR3 protein: CASRPPSGTRGGKFRGELFF. The CDR3, as DNA: TGTGCCAGCAGACCTCCTTCCGGGACTAGGGGGGGAAAATTCCGCGGGGAGCTGTTTTTT.

The V and J genes are TRBV5-1 and TRBJ1-1; D is unclear. Germline V gene data show CDR1 as SGHRS and CDR2 as YFSETQ. The CDR3 is 19 residues long. V dropped 3 bases and J dropped 5 bases, with 29 bases sitting between them. For the CDR3, the DNA is TGCGCCAGCAGCTCCTCTGCAAACCCGGACGCCTCACGGGGAACTGAAGCTTTCTTT. It is translated as CASSSSANPDASRGTEAFF.

There are many counts of this clonotype. This chain uses TRBV24-1 with TRBJ1-2; 8 bases fit TRBD1. The ends lost 2 bases at V and 4 bases at J; junction bases unmatched: 5. Germline loops: CDR1 KGHDR, CDR2 SFDVKD. The CDR3 covers 15 residues. The CDR3 region is CATSDSGTGPYGYTF. In DNA, the CDR3 is TGTGCCACCAGTGATTCCGGGACAGGACCCTATGGCTACACCTTC.

In DNA, the CDR3 is TGCAGTGCTAAACGAACTACAGAGACCCAGTACTTC. Translated: CSAKRTTETQYF. The gene calls are TRBV20-1 and TRBJ2-5; D is undetermined. Trimming removed 4 bases from V and 4 bases from J, with 10 bases in between. Germline lookup yields CDR1 DFQATT and CDR2 SNEGSKA (reference sequence). The CDR3 contains 12 residues.

This clonotype has a count of ten or more. The V and J genes are TRBV28 and TRBJ2-1; the match to TRBD1 covers 7 bases. Germline CDR1 is MDHEN and CDR2 is SYDVKM. V gave up 4 bases and J gave up 6 bases; unmatched junction bases: 6. The CDR3 runs to 14 residues. DNA for the CDR3: TGTGCCAGCAGTTCCTTCGACAGGGCCAATGAGCAGTTCTTC. Translating it yields CASSSFDRANEQFF. The full variable domain, completed using reference TRBV28 and TRBJ2-1, is DVKVTQSSRYLVKRTGEKVFLECVQDMDHENMFWYRQDPGLGLRLIYFSYDVKMKEKGDIPEGYSVSREKKERFSLILESASTNQTSMYLCASSSFDRANEQFFGPGTRLTVL.

This clonotype was counted ten times or more. The DNA for the CDR3 is TGTGCCAGCAGTGACGACAGATTTTATCAGCCCCAGCATTTT. It specifies CASSDDRFYQPQHF. The V and J genes are TRBV6-1 and TRBJ1-5, with D possibly TRBD1 on 5 matching bases. V lost 3 bases, J lost 5 bases, and 11 bases lay in between. The germline CDR1 and CDR2 sequences are MNHNS and SASEGT. The CDR3 is made up of 14 amino acids.

Regarding this clonotype: A much larger clone lies a single base off, so this may be a read error. The genes are TRBV6-1 and TRBJ1-2, with D hard to call. The CDR3 length is 12 residues. Germline lookup yields CDR1 MNHNS and CDR2 SASEGT. The CDR3 DNA reads TGTGCCAGCTGGTGGCAGAGCTATGTCTACACCTTC. Translated: CASWWQSYVYTF.

The table lists this clonotype with many counts. This chain connects TRBV11-2 to TRBJ2-7; D remains unclear. CDR1 is SGHAT, CDR2 FQNNGV, per germline. V was cut by 1 base and J by 3 bases, with 7 bases left in between. CDR3 length: 13 amino acids. CDR3 DNA sequence: TGTGCCAGCAGCTTAGTGGAAGGCTACGAGCAGTACTTC. As protein: CASSLVEGYEQYF.

This clonotype was seen a few times. This chain joins TRBV24-1 and TRBJ2-1; 8 bases are a match to TRBD1. The CDR3 consists of 17 residues. Germline-derived CDR1 and CDR2 are KGHDR and SFDVKD. Trimming took 6 bases from V and 3 from J; bases not matched to a gene: 12. In DNA form, the CDR3 reads TGTGCCACCAGTTTAAGCACAGGGGGTTCAGTCTACAATGAGCAGTTCTTC. This gives the protein CATSLSTGGSVYNEQFF.

This clonotype has ten or more counts. V and J are TRBV28 and TRBJ2-3; 8 bases line up with TRBD2. CDR1 is MDHEN, CDR2 SYDVKM, per germline. The CDR3 covers 14 residues. V shed 8 bases and J 3 bases; nucleotides not matched to a gene: 7. The CDR3 sequence is CASERELYTDTQYF. The CDR3 DNA reads TGTGCCAGCGAGCGGGAGCTGTATACAGATACGCAGTATTTT.

There are many counts of this clonotype. The chain recombines TRBV20-1 with TRBJ1-5; D is perhaps TRBD1 (6 bases). In germline, CDR1 is DFQATT, CDR2 SNEGSKA (reference sequence). The CDR3 extends over 14 amino acids. The V end was cut by 5 bases, the J end by 5 bases, with 16 bases between. CDR3 sequence reads: CSALGPKGDQPQHF. CDR3 coding DNA: TGCAGTGCTTTGGGGCCAAAGGGGGATCAGCCCCAGCATTTT.

V and J are TRBV5-1 and TRBJ2-2; D is unresolved. The germline gives CDR1 SGHRS, CDR2 YFSETQ. The CDR3 totals 14 residues. V was shortened by 1 base and J by 5 bases, with 9 bases between the two germline ends. CDR3 DNA: TGCGCCAGCAGCTTGATAGTGGAGACCGGGGAGCTGTTTTTT. It specifies CASSLIVETGELFF.

This clonotype has a handful of counts. The J gene is TRBJ2-7, the V gene TRBV6-1, with a weak D call TRBD2 (5 bases). Germline CDR1 is MNHNS and CDR2 is SASEGT. The CDR3 totals 13 residues. V lost 7 bases and J lost 4, with 14 bases in between. CDR3 loop: CASIARTLYEQYF. DNA for the CDR3: TGTGCCAGCATCGCCAGGACTCTTTACGAGCAGTACTTC.

This clonotype was counted ten times or more. The chain employs TRBV7-6 and TRBJ1-6; D ambiguous. V dropped 3 bases and J dropped 10 bases, with 13 bases sitting between them. Germline V gene data show CDR1 as SGHVS and CDR2 as FNYEAQ. This CDR3 is 14 amino acids long. The DNA of the CDR3 is TGTGCCAGCAGCTTTGGGTCTCCTTTGTCACCCCTCCACTTT. Amino acid sequence: CASSFGSPLSPLHF.

In this sample, this clonotype turned up a few times. The genes are TRBV5-4 and TRBJ2-1; TRBD2 agrees at 9 bases. This CDR3 has 16 residues. Germline CDR1 and CDR2: SGHNT and YYREEE (reference sequence). Losses at the gene ends were 4 bases for V and 8 bases for J; bases not matched to a gene: 13. CDR3 nucleotides: TGTGCCAGCAGCCAAATGGTGGTAGCGGGAGTGCATGAGCAGTTCTTC. This encodes CASSQMVVAGVHEQFF.

In this sample, this clonotype turned up a few times. The chain joins TRBV7-2 to TRBJ1-5; D gene unclear. The germline V and J ends were trimmed by 0 bases and 6 bases, with 6 bases remaining between them. CDR1 is SGHTA and CDR2 is FQGNSA in the germline V gene. CDR3 length: 13 amino acids. This CDR3 reads CASSLAYGQPQHF. DNA for the CDR3: TGTGCCAGCAGCTTAGCGTACGGTCAGCCCCAGCATTTT.

There are many counts of this clonotype. The chain links TRBV29-1 to TRBJ2-3, with TRBD1 as a possible D gene (6 bases). This CDR3 has 15 residues. Germline V gene data show CDR1 as SQVTM and CDR2 as ANQGSEA. Trimming removed 5 bases at V and 2 bases at J, with 17 bases between. The CDR3: CSVLSGERSTDTQYF. The CDR3 nucleotides are TGCAGCGTTCTCTCAGGGGAGCGGTCCACAGATACGCAGTATTTT.

The rearrangement uses TRBV9 and TRBJ2-1; D may be TRBD2 (6 bases). Deletions cut 4 bases from V and 7 bases from J, with 12 bases between. CDR1 SGDLS and CDR2 YYNGEE come from the germline V gene. The CDR3 is made up of 13 amino acids. The CDR3 coding sequence is TGTGCCAGCAGCCCGAGACTAGGTAATGAGCAGTTCTTC. Amino acid sequence: CASSPRLGNEQFF. Using reference TRBV9 and TRBJ2-1 for the parts outside the CDR3, the full variable domain is DSGVTQTPKHLITATGQRVTLRCSPRSGDLSVYWYQQSLDQGLQFLIQYYNGEERAKGNILERFSAQQFPDLHSELNLSSLELGDSALYFCASSPRLGNEQFFGPGTRLTVL.

In regard to this clonotype: With a much larger clone just one base away, this may be a read error. The chain couples TRBV6-1 to TRBJ2-5; D is unresolved. The germline V gene encodes CDR1 MNHNS and CDR2 SASEGT. This CDR3 comprises 12 residues. The CDR3 coding sequence is TGTGTCACCGCGGTCCCGAGTGAGACCCAGTACTTC. It is translated as CVTAVPSETQYF.

This clonotype was picked up many times. CDR3 residues: CAISEIQGSPLHF. In DNA form, the CDR3 reads TGTGCCATCAGCGAGATACAGGGCTCACCCCTCCACTTT. The V and J genes are TRBV10-3 and TRBJ1-6, with a tentative D call TRBD1 (6 bases). This CDR3 region has 13 residues. Germline V gene data show CDR1 as ENHRY and CDR2 as SYGVKD. V lost 6 bases to trimming and J lost 10 bases, with 13 bases between them.

There are many counts of this clonotype. This chain links TRBV15 with TRBJ2-5; TRBD1 is a possible D gene (5 bases). Trimming left V 9 bases short and J 5 bases short, with 10 bases between. The CDR3 runs 11 residues. Germline V gene sequence: CDR1 LNHNV, CDR2 YYDKDF (reference sequence). The CDR3 is CATGHRETQYF. CDR3 nucleotide sequence: TGTGCCACAGGACATCGGGAGACCCAGTACTTC.

The sample holds a few counts of this clonotype. CDR3 in DNA: TGTGCCAGCAGGGTACGGGAGGGCCTGAATGAGCAGTTCTTC. Protein: CASRVREGLNEQFF. The chain combines TRBV6-2 or TRBV6-3 with TRBJ2-1; 8 bases are shared with TRBD2. The germline gives CDR1 MNHEY, CDR2 SVGEGT. V was clipped by 6 bases and J by 7 bases; unmatched bases: 8. This CDR3 is built from 14 residues.

This clonotype has ten or more counts. The V call is TRBV7-2, the J call TRBJ2-7, with 10 positions matching TRBD2. The V and J ends lost 7 bases and 2 bases, in that order; junction bases with no gene match: 5. This CDR3 comprises 14 residues. Germline V CDR1 and CDR2: SGHTA, FQGNSA. The CDR3: CASTIAGGAYEQYF. In DNA, the CDR3 is TGTGCCAGCACCATAGCGGGAGGCGCCTACGAGCAGTACTTC.

J is TRBJ1-2 and V is TRBV20-1; no clear D gene. Germline loops: CDR1 DFQATT, CDR2 SNEGSKA (reference sequence). The CDR3 covers 16 residues. The V end was cut by 0 bases, the J end by 7 bases, with 21 bases between. This CDR3 reads CSARDPGRSRGGGYTF. DNA of the CDR3: TGCAGTGCTAGAGATCCGGGGAGGTCCCGAGGCGGTGGCTACACCTTC.

The rearrangement links TRBV18 to TRBJ2-3, with TRBD2 as a possible D gene (6 bases). The germline V gene has CDR1 KGHSH and CDR2 LQKENI. This CDR3 region has 14 residues. With 4 bases removed from V and 4 bases from J, the gap between germline ends came to 12 bases. CDR3 DNA: TGTGCCAGCTCACGGGTACTAGCCGCAGATACGCAGTATTTT. As protein: CASSRVLAADTQYF.

This clonotype was seen many times. The chain uses TRBV28 and TRBJ2-5; 9 bases map to TRBD1. Germline CDR1 reads MDHEN; CDR2 reads SYDVKM. This CDR3 has 16 residues. Trimming took 8 bases from V and 2 from J; bases not matched to a gene: 12. CDR3 protein: CASSGGGTGQQETQYF. The DNA for the CDR3 is TGTGCCAGCTCCGGAGGTGGGACAGGGCAACAAGAGACCCAGTACTTC.

The rearrangement joins TRBV5-6 to TRBJ1-5, with D possibly being TRBD1 (6 bases). Germline V lookup: CDR1 SGHDT, CDR2 YYEEEE. This CDR3 is 15 amino acids long. Between the trimmed V and J ends, which lost 1 base and 3 bases, there was a span of 11 bases. The CDR3 region is CASSLRGGTNQPQHF. In DNA form, the CDR3 reads TGTGCCAGCAGCTTGAGGGGGGGTACCAATCAGCCCCAGCATTTT.

This rearrangement joins TRBV27 to TRBJ2-2, with 10 bases fitting TRBD2. The trim removed 7 bases at V and 4 bases at J, leaving 9 bases unmatched. The CDR3 loop spans 16 amino acids. CDR1 MNHEY and CDR2 SMNVEV come from the germline V gene (reference sequence). CDR3 DNA sequence: TGTGCCAGCACTCCGCTAGCGGGAGCTGCCACCGGGGAGCTGTTTTTT. Amino acids: CASTPLAGAATGELFF.

This clonotype was recorded a few times. The V gene is TRBV20-1, the J gene TRBJ2-7; D uncertain. Trimming cost V 5 bases and J 3 bases, with 8 bases left between them. This CDR3 contains 11 residues. Germline V gives CDR1 DFQATT, CDR2 SNEGSKA (reference sequence). DNA for the CDR3: TGCAGTGCTTTGGTGGGCTACGAGCAGTACTTC. It codes for CSALVGYEQYF.

This clonotype has ten or more counts. The chain has TRBV3-1 and TRBJ2-1; tentatively, D is TRBD2 (5 bases). The CDR3 covers 18 residues. CDR1 LGHDT and CDR2 YNNKEL come from the germline V gene (reference sequence). Trimming removed 1 base from V and 0 bases from J, with 16 bases in between. CDR3 loop: CASSQVATLRGSYNEQFF. The CDR3 DNA reads TGTGCCAGCAGCCAAGTGGCGACCCTCCGGGGCTCCTACAATGAGCAGTTCTTC.